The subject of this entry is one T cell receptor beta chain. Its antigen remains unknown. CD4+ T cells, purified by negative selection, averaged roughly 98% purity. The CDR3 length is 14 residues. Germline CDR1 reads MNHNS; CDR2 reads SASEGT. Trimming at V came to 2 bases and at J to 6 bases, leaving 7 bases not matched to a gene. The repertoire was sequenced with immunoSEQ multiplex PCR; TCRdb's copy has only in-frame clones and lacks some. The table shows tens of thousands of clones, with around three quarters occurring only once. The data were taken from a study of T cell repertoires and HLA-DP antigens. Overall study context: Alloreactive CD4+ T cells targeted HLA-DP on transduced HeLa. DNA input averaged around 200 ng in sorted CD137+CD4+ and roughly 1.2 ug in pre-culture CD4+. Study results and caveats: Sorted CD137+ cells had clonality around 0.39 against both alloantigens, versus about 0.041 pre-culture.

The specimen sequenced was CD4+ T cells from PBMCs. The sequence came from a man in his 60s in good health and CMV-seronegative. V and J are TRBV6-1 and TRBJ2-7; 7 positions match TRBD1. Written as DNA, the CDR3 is TGTGCCAGCAGTGAAAGAAGGGCAGGGGGCGAGCAGTACTTC. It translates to CASSERRAGGEQYF.